Listed below are T cell receptor beta chains from one sample, sequenced in a study of Ad26.COV2.S vaccination and SARS-CoV-2 variants. Sequenced by immunoSEQ multiplex PCR; TCRdb stores in-frame clones only, minus some. This repertoire shows around 320,000 clones, around 86% found once; its top ten account for more than 3%. Sample: peripheral blood, taken in a trial of Ad26.COV2.S vaccine versus placebo. The source is a person between 18 and 65 years old who received the Ad26.COV2.S COVID-19 vaccine or a placebo. CDR3s include the opening cysteine and the closing phenylalanine or tryptophan. The D gene is left open where the match is weak. The size field is filled for only some rows; it gives once, few, many or a size class.

TRBV5-4	NA	TRBJ2-1	14	NA	TGTGCCAGCAGCCACGGACAGACTTACAATGAGCAGTTCTTC	CASSHGQTYNEQFF
TRBV6-5	NA	TRBJ1-6	13	NA	TGTGCCAGCAACCCCCTGGGAAATTCACCCCTCCACTTT	CASNPLGNSPLHF
TRBV2	NA	TRBJ2-1	15	NA	TGTGCCAGCAGCTTCGGACGGGGGTCCTACAATGAGCAGTTCTTC	CASSFGRGSYNEQFF
TRBV5-1	NA	TRBJ1-4	13	NA	TGCGCCAGCAGCACAAGGGGGGGTGAAAAACTGTTTTTT	CASSTRGGEKLFF
TRBV7-3	TRBD1	TRBJ2-3	16	NA	TGTGCCAGCAGCCTAAACAGGGGGCGCCGGTCAGATACGCAGTATTTT	CASSLNRGRRSDTQYF
TRBV25-1	NA	TRBJ2-1	16	NA	TGTGCCAGCAGTGTCCCGGCGGCTCAGGATAACAATGAGCAGTTCTTC	CASSVPAAQDNNEQFF
TRBV5-1	NA	TRBJ1-2	14	NA	TGCGCCAGCAATGGGGGACAAAAGTCCTATGGCTACACCTTC	CASNGGQKSYGYTF
TRBV3-1/TRBV3-2	TRBD1	TRBJ1-6	16	NA	TGTGCCAGCAGCCCGACAGGGTCGATCTATAATTCACCCCTCCACTTT	CASSPTGSIYNSPLHF
TRBV9	NA	TRBJ1-6	14	NA	TGTGCCAGCAGCGTAGTCGGGGGTCGTTCACCCCTCCACTTT	CASSVVGGRSPLHF
TRBV27	TRBD1	TRBJ2-7	14	NA	TGTGCCAGCAGCCCCGGACAGGGTACCTACGAGCAGTACTTC	CASSPGQGTYEQYF
TRBV27	NA	TRBJ1-1	14	NA	TGTGCCAGCAGTCCGACAGTGGGAAACCTTGAAGCTTTCTTT	CASSPTVGNLEAFF
TRBV19	TRBD1	TRBJ1-1	12	NA	TGTGCCAGTAGTATAGATTCCCGGACAGGAAGCTTT	CASSIDSRTGSF
TRBV6-5	TRBD1	TRBJ1-2	15	NA	TGTGCCAGCAGTTACGGACAGGGCGGCAACTATGGCTACACCTTC	CASSYGQGGNYGYTF
TRBV6-5	NA	TRBJ1-1	12	NA	TGTGCCAGCAGTTATATTTCTGGTGAAGCTTTCTTT	CASSYISGEAFF
TRBV29-1	TRBD2	TRBJ2-3	15	NA	TGCAGCGTTCCGTTGCTAGCGGGGTTCACAGATACGCAGTATTTT	CSVPLLAGFTDTQYF
TRBV5-1	NA	TRBJ1-3	16	NA	TGCGCCAGCAGCTTGGCCGGCAGGGGCAGGGGAAACACCATATATTTT	CASSLAGRGRGNTIYF
TRBV5-4	TRBD1	TRBJ2-7	15	NA	TGTGCCAGCAGCTTGTGGGGACAGGAAGACTACGAGCAGTACTTC	CASSLWGQEDYEQYF
TRBV18	NA	TRBJ2-2	14	NA	TGTGCCAGCTTACCGGGACAGAACACCGGGGAGCTGTTTTTT	CASLPGQNTGELFF
TRBV12-3/TRBV12-4	TRBD1	TRBJ1-5	13	NA	TGTGCCAGCAGCCCCACAGGGGATCAGCCCCAGCATTTT	CASSPTGDQPQHF
TRBV7-9	TRBD2	TRBJ2-3	15	NA	TGTGCCAGCAGTCCGAGCGGGACTAGCACAGATACGCAGTATTTT	CASSPSGTSTDTQYF
TRBV18	TRBD1	TRBJ2-7	16	NA	TGTGCCAGCTCACCACAGTCAGGGGGCAGCTCCTACGAGCAGTACTTC	CASSPQSGGSSYEQYF
TRBV4-1	NA	TRBJ2-3	12	NA	TGCGCCAGCAGCCAAGATGGCCCTACGCAGTATTTT	CASSQDGPTQYF
TRBV4-3	TRBD2	TRBJ2-3	18	NA	TGCGCCAGCAGCCAAGATCTAGCGGGGGTTCACGGGGCAGATACGCAGTATTTT	CASSQDLAGVHGADTQYF
TRBV19	TRBD1	TRBJ1-5	18	NA	TGTGCCAGTAGTATAGGAAGAGGTCGGGACAGCCTCAATCAGCCCCAGCATTTT	CASSIGRGRDSLNQPQHF
TRBV4-1	TRBD1	TRBJ1-1	15	NA	TGCGCCAGCAGCCGAGGACAGGGGGTGAACACTGAAGCTTTCTTT	CASSRGQGVNTEAFF
TRBV2	NA	TRBJ2-7	11	NA	TGTGCCAGCAGAGAAACAGGGTCTCTGTACTTC	CASRETGSLYF
TRBV7-9	TRBD1	TRBJ1-2	17	NA	TGTGCCAGCAGCGATGGATGGGGACAGGGGTTAACGGGAGGCTACACCTTC	CASSDGWGQGLTGGYTF
TRBV6-2/TRBV6-3	TRBD1	TRBJ1-2	15	once	TGTGCCAGCAGTTACTCTACGGGGACAGGGGCTGGCTACACCTTC	CASSYSTGTGAGYTF
TRBV2	NA	TRBJ2-7	14	NA	TGTGCCAGCAGTGAATGGGCCGGTACCTACGAGCAGTACTTC	CASSEWAGTYEQYF
TRBV14	NA	TRBJ1-6	15	NA	TGTGCCAGCAGCCAAGCGGGGGCAGGGCGATCACCCCTCCACTTT	CASSQAGAGRSPLHF
TRBV5-6	NA	TRBJ2-5	12	NA	TGTGCCAGCAGCTTGGGTAGGGAGACCCAGTACTTC	CASSLGRETQYF
TRBV7-3	NA	TRBJ1-1	16	NA	TGTGCCAGCAGAGATGGCTCGGGAGCCATGAACACTGAAGCTTTCTTT	CASRDGSGAMNTEAFF
TRBV5-1	NA	TRBJ2-7	15	NA	TGCGCCAGCAGCCCCACAGGGTCCCGGGGTTACGAGCAGTACTTC	CASSPTGSRGYEQYF
TRBV27	NA	TRBJ1-1	17	few	TGTGCCAGCAGTGGTATGGGACCGTCCCACACCTACACTGAAGCTTTCTTT	CASSGMGPSHTYTEAFF
TRBV7-2	TRBD2	TRBJ2-6	19	NA	TGTGCCAGCAGACCACGACGGGGACTAGCGGTCTCTGGGGCCAACGTCCTGACTTTC	CASRPRRGLAVSGANVLTF
TRBV19	TRBD1	TRBJ1-2	15	NA	TGTGCCAGTAGTCCCCCAGGGGGCGCGGACTATGGCTACACCTTC	CASSPPGGADYGYTF
TRBV19	NA	TRBJ1-5	15	NA	TGTGCCAGTAGTATAGAGGGACGGAGTAATCAGCCCCAGCATTTT	CASSIEGRSNQPQHF
TRBV4-1	TRBD1	TRBJ1-4	15	NA	TGCGCCAGCAGCCAAACGACAGGGGGTGGTGAAAAACTGTTTTTT	CASSQTTGGGEKLFF
TRBV11-2	NA	TRBJ2-1	14	NA	TGTGCCAGCTCTGCCCGGACCCAGGGCAATGAGCAGTTCTTC	CASSARTQGNEQFF
TRBV5-1	TRBD1	TRBJ2-7	14	NA	TGCGCCAGCAGCCGCAGGGACAGCTCCTACGAGCAGTACTTC	CASSRRDSSYEQYF
TRBV3-1/TRBV3-2	TRBD1	TRBJ1-1	15	NA	TGTGCCAGCAGCTCAAGGACAGGGGGGAACACTGAAGCTTTCTTT	CASSSRTGGNTEAFF
TRBV7-9	TRBD2	TRBJ2-7	17	NA	TGTGCCAGCAGCTTAGGACTAGCGGGGGGAAGAATCGACGAGCAGTACTTC	CASSLGLAGGRIDEQYF
TRBV18	NA	TRBJ1-4	14	NA	TGTGCCAGCTCACCACGGGGGACTAATGAAAAACTGTTTTTT	CASSPRGTNEKLFF
TRBV7-6	NA	TRBJ2-3	15	NA	TGTGCCAGCAGCTTAGATTGGGGTAGCACAGATACGCAGTATTTT	CASSLDWGSTDTQYF
TRBV7-2	NA	TRBJ2-7	14	NA	TGTGCCAGCAGCTTCTCCGGGGTACAATACGAGCAGTACTTC	CASSFSGVQYEQYF
TRBV5-1	NA	TRBJ2-3	14	NA	TGCGCCAGCAGCTTGGTATCCGGTACGGATACGCAGTATTTT	CASSLVSGTDTQYF
TRBV4-2	TRBD2	TRBJ2-1	17	NA	TGTGCCAGCAGCCAAGATCTCGGAAGCGGGGCCACGAATGAGCAGTTCTTC	CASSQDLGSGATNEQFF
TRBV4-2	NA	TRBJ2-7	14	NA	TGTGCCAGCAGCCAGAGGCAGCGCGCCTACGAGCAGTACTTC	CASSQRQRAYEQYF
TRBV5-1	TRBD2	TRBJ2-1	16	NA	TGCGCCAGCAGCTCCGGGACTAGCGGGGGGAACAATGAGCAGTTCTTC	CASSSGTSGGNNEQFF
TRBV24-1	TRBD2	TRBJ2-1	14	NA	TGTGCCACCAGTGGGGGACTAGCGGCCAATGAGCAGTTCTTC	CATSGGLAANEQFF
TRBV7-6	NA	TRBJ1-2	14	NA	TGTGCCAGCAGCCCCGACCGAGGGGACTATGGCTACACCTTC	CASSPDRGDYGYTF